The rows below give T cell receptor beta chains drawn from one sample of a study of T cell responses to AZD1222 COVID-19 vaccine. Sequencing used immunoSEQ multiplex PCR; TCRdb keeps in-frame clones, though not all of them. The sample carries roughly 100,000 clones, 80% to 90% recorded once. Sequenced here: peripheral blood, sampled on day 0 of AZD1222 vaccination. These receptors were collected from an adult in good health. CDR3s include the opening cysteine and the closing phenylalanine or tryptophan. D genes are given only for firm matches. Clone size is not always given. Where it is, it says once, few, many or a class for expanded clones.

D | size | J | V | CDR3 | DNA
. | . | TRBJ2-3 | TRBV6-6 | CASRLTQLTSTDTQYF | TGTGCCAGCAGGTTGACCCAGTTGACTAGCACAGATACGCAGTATTTT
. | . | TRBJ2-2 | TRBV7-2 | CASSPRRLRGELFF | TGTGCCAGCAGCCCTAGGAGACTACGCGGGGAGCTGTTTTTT
TRBD1 | . | TRBJ2-5 | TRBV10-2 | CASTPTGFLETQYF | TGCGCCAGCACCCCGACAGGGTTTCTGGAGACCCAGTACTTC
. | . | TRBJ1-2 | TRBV7-9 | CASSFGGANYGYTF | TGTGCCAGCAGCTTTGGCGGAGCTAACTATGGCTACACCTTC
. | . | TRBJ1-2 | TRBV28 | CASSGRAGDYGYTF | TGTGCCAGCAGTGGCAGGGCAGGGGACTATGGCTACACCTTC
TRBD2 | . | TRBJ2-7 | TRBV7-2 | CASSGLGTSGSSYEQYF | TGTGCCAGCAGCGGCCTGGGGACTAGCGGTAGCTCCTACGAGCAGTACTTC
TRBD2 | . | TRBJ2-1 | TRBV5-4 | CASSPLAGSGVGEQFF | TGTGCCAGCAGCCCACTAGCGGGCTCGGGCGTGGGTGAGCAGTTCTTC
. | . | TRBJ2-1 | TRBV3-1/TRBV3-2 | CASSRLSSRPPVF | TGTGCCAGCAGCCGATTATCGTCGCGGCCGCCGGTCTTC
TRBD1 | . | TRBJ1-1 | TRBV4-2 | CASSQLGTDATEAFF | TGTGCCAGCAGCCAACTTGGGACAGACGCCACTGAAGCTTTCTTT
TRBD1 | once | TRBJ2-7 | TRBV7-6 | CASSSRTGAYEQYF | TGTGCCAGCAGCTCGCGGACAGGAGCGTACGAGCAGTACTTC
TRBD2 | once | TRBJ2-7 | TRBV7-9 | CASSSLGSGASYEQYF | TGTGCCAGCAGCTCTTTAGGGAGCGGGGCTTCCTACGAGCAGTACTTC
. | . | TRBJ2-7 | TRBV19 | CASSTEGRLGIGQYF | TGTGCCAGTAGTACCGAGGGACGCTTGGGTATCGGGCAGTACTTC
TRBD1 | . | TRBJ1-4 | TRBV19 | CASTPGQGFREKLFF | TGTGCCAGTACCCCTGGACAGGGTTTTCGGGAAAAACTGTTTTTT
. | . | TRBJ1-1 | TRBV10-3 | CAISEGTAKAFF | TGTGCCATCAGTGAAGGAACAGCTAAAGCTTTCTTT
. | once | TRBJ1-1 | TRBV7-9 | CASSLFVGAFF | TGTGCCAGCAGCTTATTCGTCGGAGCTTTCTTT
. | . | TRBJ2-1 | TRBV2 | CATRADVSSYNEQFF | TGTGCCACCCGGGCGGACGTGAGCTCCTACAATGAGCAGTTCTTC
TRBD1 | . | TRBJ2-2 | TRBV7-9 | CASSFADRGSGELFF | TGTGCCAGCAGCTTCGCCGACAGGGGATCCGGGGAGCTGTTTTTT
. | . | TRBJ1-5 | TRBV9 | CASSVEPGAQPQHF | TGTGCCAGCAGCGTAGAGCCAGGGGCTCAGCCCCAGCATTTT
TRBD2 | . | TRBJ2-7 | TRBV29-1 | CSVVVRSGGYEQYF | TGCAGCGTTGTCGTTCGTTCGGGAGGGTACGAGCAGTACTTC
. | . | TRBJ1-3 | TRBV10-1 | CARVQQGLVGNTIYF | TGCGCCAGGGTTCAACAGGGACTTGTTGGAAACACCATATATTTT
. | . | TRBJ2-5 | TRBV7-9 | CASSLDVKTQYF | TGTGCCAGCAGCTTAGACGTGAAGACCCAGTACTTC
. | once | TRBJ2-3 | TRBV19 | CASSIARVSTDTQYF | TGTGCCAGTAGTATAGCAAGGGTTAGCACAGATACGCAGTATTTT
. | once | TRBJ2-3 | TRBV7-9 | CASSLPDRPTDTQYF | TGTGCCAGCAGCTTACCTGACAGGCCCACAGATACGCAGTATTTT
. | . | TRBJ1-6 | TRBV14 | CASSQDYSIYNSPLHF | TGTGCCAGCAGCCAAGATTACAGTATCTATAATTCACCCCTCCACTTT
. | . | TRBJ1-4 | TRBV7-2 | CASSLERNEKLFF | TGTGCCAGCAGCTTAGAAAGAAATGAAAAACTGTTTTTT
TRBD1 | . | TRBJ1-2 | TRBV7-8 | CASSSRGGYGYTF | TGTGCCAGCAGCTCCAGGGGGGGGTATGGCTACACCTTC
. | . | TRBJ1-2 | TRBV28 | CASSLGSGGGYGYTF | TGTGCCAGCAGTTTGGGGTCAGGTGGCGGCTATGGCTACACCTTC
. | . | TRBJ2-7 | TRBV28 | CASSLQSPTYEQYF | TGTGCCAGCAGTTTACAGAGCCCCACCTACGAGCAGTACTTC
. | . | TRBJ2-3 | TRBV9 | CASSLSTGADTQYF | TGTGCCAGCAGCTTATCGACTGGGGCGGATACGCAGTATTTT
. | . | TRBJ2-7 | TRBV6-2/TRBV6-3 | CASSYAPEHEQYF | TGTGCCAGCAGTTACGCCCCCGAACACGAGCAGTACTTC
. | . | TRBJ2-1 | TRBV28 | CASSSLARGDNEQFF | TGTGCCAGCAGTTCATTGGCCCGGGGAGACAATGAGCAGTTCTTC